Described below is a single T cell receptor beta chain sequence and its context. Its cognate antigen is unknown. The sample belongs to a study of cytomegalovirus exposure and HLA in healthy donors. Across the whole study: Previous work identified 95 million to 120 million unique TCR beta sequences from about 179 million T cells. Study observations and caveats: Generally TCR sequences proved uncommon, though certain public TCRs appeared in numerous donors. Per published accounts, TCR beta sequences correctly predicted the HLA-A and HLA-B alleles of most subjects. Associated with cytomegalovirus, according to the listing, were about 160 TCR beta chains.

Use of 60 Vbeta and 13 Jbeta primers characterized the PCR. TCRdb's copy holds only in-frame clones and misses some; the assay was immunoSEQ multiplex PCR. The sample has 160,000 or so clones, about 72% seen once. Per germline, CDR1 MNHEY and CDR2 SMNVEV (reference sequence). V was cut by 8 bases and J by 0 bases, with 9 bases left in between. The length of the CDR3 is 13 residues. The sequence came from a man aged 55-75 years in good health and CMV-seronegative. The specimen sequenced was PBMCs. The rearrangement joins TRBV27 to TRBJ2-3; TRBD2 might be the D (6 bases). This CDR3 is CASLGTSTDTQYF. CDR3 bases: TGTGCCAGCCTTGGGACTAGCACAGATACGCAGTATTTT.